What follows are 20 T cell receptor beta chains derived from one specimen sequenced in a study of blood T cell repertoires in COVID-19. The repertoire was sequenced with immunoSEQ multiplex PCR; TCRdb's copy has only in-frame clones and lacks some. The sample lists 65,000 to 85,000 clones, about 83% occurring once. The sequenced material came from peripheral blood. The receptor set was obtained from a man aged 50-60 years with active COVID-19.

This rearrangement joins TRBV28 to TRBJ2-7; 7 bases are shared with TRBD2. Germline lookup yields CDR1 MDHEN and CDR2 SYDVKM. The trim removed 3 bases at V and 7 bases at J, leaving 3 bases unmatched. This CDR3 is 12 amino acids long. The DNA for the CDR3 is TGTGCCAGCAGTTTGGGGGAGGGGGAGCAGTACTTC. Translation gives CASSLGEGEQYF.

This rearrangement joins TRBV9 to TRBJ1-1, with no clear D. Germline V lookup: CDR1 SGDLS, CDR2 YYNGEE. V was pared by 2 bases and J by 1 base, with 12 bases between. The CDR3 loop spans 15 amino acids. CDR3 DNA: TGTGCCAGCAGCGTCATAACTCATAGGAACACTGAAGCTTTCTTT. Translated, it gives CASSVITHRNTEAFF.

The chain uses TRBV4-2 and TRBJ2-5; a possible D gene is TRBD2 (6 bases). This CDR3 comprises 15 residues. Looked up from germline, CDR1 is LGHNA and CDR2 is YNFKEQ. Trimming cost V 1 base and J 1 base, with 10 bases left between them. The CDR3 sequence is CASSQADGGQETQYF. The CDR3 nucleotides are TGTGCCAGCAGCCAAGCGGACGGGGGCCAAGAGACCCAGTACTTC.

The genes are TRBV7-2 and TRBJ1-2, with a possible D match to TRBD1 (5 bases). Between the trimmed V and J ends, which lost 1 base and 2 bases, there was a span of 11 bases. CDR3 length: 15 residues. Germline CDR1 SGHTA, CDR2 FQGNSA. The DNA of the CDR3 is TGTGCCAGCAGCTTAGTGGGGGGATCCAACTATGGCTACACCTTC. Protein: CASSLVGGSNYGYTF.

The chain combines TRBV4-3 with TRBJ2-7; 8 nucleotides line up with TRBD2. Per the germline V gene, CDR1 is LGHNA and CDR2 is YSLEER. The junction had 12 bases not matched to a gene; V was cut back by 2 bases and J by 3 bases. The length of the CDR3 is 17 residues. CDR3 sequence (DNA): TGCGCCAGCAGCCAATCCGTCAGCGGGAGCAACGGCTACGAGCAGTACTTC. Its translation is CASSQSVSGSNGYEQYF.

This clone was seen just once. The chain combines TRBV5-4 with TRBJ1-1; a possible D gene is TRBD1 (6 bases). The length of the CDR3 is 15 residues. Trimming took 1 base from V and 0 from J, leaving 10 bases between them. Germline CDR1 SGHNT, CDR2 YYREEE (reference sequence). In nucleotides, the CDR3 is TGTGCCAGCAGCTTGTATCACAGGGTGAACACTGAAGCTTTCTTT. It is translated as CASSLYHRVNTEAFF.

The chain couples TRBV10-1 to TRBJ1-1; the match to TRBD1 covers 12 bases. The trim removed 6 bases at V and 2 bases at J, leaving 16 bases unmatched. From germline, CDR1 is WNHNN and CDR2 SYGVQD (reference sequence). The CDR3 sequence is 19 residues long. The CDR3, as DNA: TGCGCCAGCAGCACAAATACCATCGCCGGGACAGGGGGCAACACTGAAGCTTTCTTT. Translation gives CASSTNTIAGTGGNTEAFF.

The chain carries TRBV19 and TRBJ1-1; 7 bases match TRBD1. CDR1 and CDR2 (germline): LNHDA, SQIVND (reference sequence). The CDR3 has 11 residues. Unmatched junction bases numbered 4, after V lost 5 bases and J lost 10 bases. The CDR3: CASSGDRGAFF. In nucleotides, the CDR3 is TGTGCCAGTAGTGGGGACAGAGGAGCTTTCTTT.

The V gene is TRBV6-5, the J gene TRBJ1-5; 9 bases map to TRBD1. V lost 5 bases to trimming and J lost 1 base; unmatched junction nucleotides: 3. Germline assignment: CDR1 MNHEY and CDR2 SVGAGI. The CDR3 totals 15 residues. The CDR3 loop reads CASSHGQGSNQPQHF. CDR3 nucleotides: TGTGCCAGCAGTCACGGACAGGGGAGCAATCAGCCCCAGCATTTT.

This chain links TRBV25-1 with TRBJ1-5; TRBD1 is a possible D gene (6 bases). This CDR3 is built from 16 residues. V lost 1 base and J lost 1, with 11 bases in between. Germline CDR1 reads MGHDK; CDR2 reads SYGVNS. The CDR3 nucleotides read TGTGCCAGCAGTGAATCCCCAGGGGTAAGCAATCAGCCCCAGCATTTT. The encoded protein is CASSESPGVSNQPQHF. Drawing the rest from reference TRBV25-1 and TRBJ1-5, the complete variable domain is EADIYQTPRYLVIGTGKKITLECSQTMGHDKMYWYQQDPGMELHLIHYSYGVNSTEKGDLSSESTVSRIRTEHFPLTLESARPSHTSQYLCASSESPGVSNQPQHFGDGTRLSIL.

The genes are TRBV6-5 and TRBJ1-2; 12 positions match TRBD1. V was clipped by 10 bases and J by 6 bases; unmatched bases: 6. The CDR3 is 13 amino acids. CDR1 is MNHEY and CDR2 is SVGAGI in the germline V gene. CDR3 region: CATRGQGADGYTF. In DNA form, the CDR3 reads TGTGCCACCAGGGGACAGGGGGCGGATGGCTACACCTTC.

V gene TRBV2 combines with J gene TRBJ2-3; maybe TRBD2 (5 bases). CDR3 length: 14 residues. CDR1 is SNHLY, CDR2 FYNNEI, per germline. The germline V and J ends were trimmed by 7 bases and 3 bases, with 14 bases remaining between them. CDR3 sequence: CASTPGRGTDTQYF. CDR3 bases: TGTGCCAGCACCCCTGGCCGGGGTACAGATACGCAGTATTTT.

The V gene is TRBV5-4, the J gene TRBJ2-2; 8 nucleotides line up with TRBD2. V was clipped by 4 bases and J by 5 bases; unmatched bases: 13. Germline CDR1 SGHNT, CDR2 YYREEE (reference sequence). The CDR3 runs to 17 residues. Here the CDR3 reads CASSLLKSSGLTGELFF. In nucleotides, the CDR3 is TGTGCCAGCAGCCTTCTCAAATCTAGCGGGTTAACCGGGGAGCTGTTTTTT.

The rearrangement links TRBV7-2 to TRBJ1-5; possible D gene TRBD1, 5 bases. The V gene lost 1 base and the J gene lost 4 bases, with 11 bases spanning the gap. Germline loops: CDR1 SGHTA, CDR2 FQGNSA. The CDR3 is 15 residues long. In nucleotides, the CDR3 is TGTGCCAGCAGCTTAGTAAAGGGGCGAAATCAGCCCCAGCATTTT. Translated, it gives CASSLVKGRNQPQHF.

This sequence joins TRBV18 and TRBJ1-1; 9 nucleotides agree with TRBD1. J gave up 4 bases and V 5 bases, and 2 bases lay outside the gene matches. CDR1 and CDR2 from the germline V gene are KGHSH and LQKENI. The CDR3 loop spans 13 amino acids. CDR3 DNA: TGTGCCAGCTCAGGGACAGGGTCCACTGAAGCTTTCTTT. This translates into CASSGTGSTEAFF.

This chain uses TRBV6-5 with TRBJ2-5; D call uncertain. V was shortened by 0 bases and J by 3 bases, with 5 bases between the two germline ends. The CDR3 consists of 13 residues. Germline CDR1 reads MNHEY; CDR2 reads SVGAGI. The chain's CDR3 is CASSYSRKETQYF. CDR3 nucleotide sequence: TGTGCCAGCAGTTACTCGAGGAAAGAGACCCAGTACTTC.

The chain has TRBV7-2 and TRBJ2-3; 9 bases align to TRBD2. With 5 bases clipped from V and 2 bases from J, the junction kept 8 bases outside the gene matches. The CDR3 length is 16 residues. CDR1 and CDR2 from the germline V gene are SGHTA and FQGNSA. The DNA for the CDR3 is TGTGCCAGCAGCCCTAGCGGGAACAAAAACACAGATACGCAGTATTTT. Amino acid sequence: CASSPSGNKNTDTQYF.

The CDR3 nucleotides read TGCGCCAGCAGCTCGTACAGGGGATGGTCCTACGAGCAGTACTTC. It specifies CASSSYRGWSYEQYF. This rearrangement joins TRBV5-1 to TRBJ2-7; 7 nucleotides match TRBD1. From germline, CDR1 is SGHRS and CDR2 YFSETQ. This CDR3 is 15 amino acids long. Unmatched junction bases numbered 7, after V lost 3 bases and J lost 1 base.

The gene calls are TRBV28 and TRBJ2-1; 8 positions agree with TRBD2. Germline CDR1 and CDR2: MDHEN and SYDVKM. With V trimmed by 6 bases and J by 10 bases, 5 bases remained unmatched. CDR3 length: 12 residues. CDR3 coding DNA: TGTGCCAGCAGAGGGGCGGGGGGCGAGCAGTTCTTC. Its protein product is CASRGAGGEQFF.

This chain connects TRBV6-2 or TRBV6-3 to TRBJ1-1, with 7 bases lining up with TRBD1. CDR3 length: 16 residues. Germline V gene sequence: CDR1 MNHEY, CDR2 SVGEGT. Losses at the gene ends were 0 bases for V and 3 bases for J; bases not matched to a gene: 7. CDR3 protein: CASSYSTGTAHTEAFF. CDR3 DNA sequence: TGTGCCAGCAGTTACTCGACCGGGACAGCACACACTGAAGCTTTCTTT.